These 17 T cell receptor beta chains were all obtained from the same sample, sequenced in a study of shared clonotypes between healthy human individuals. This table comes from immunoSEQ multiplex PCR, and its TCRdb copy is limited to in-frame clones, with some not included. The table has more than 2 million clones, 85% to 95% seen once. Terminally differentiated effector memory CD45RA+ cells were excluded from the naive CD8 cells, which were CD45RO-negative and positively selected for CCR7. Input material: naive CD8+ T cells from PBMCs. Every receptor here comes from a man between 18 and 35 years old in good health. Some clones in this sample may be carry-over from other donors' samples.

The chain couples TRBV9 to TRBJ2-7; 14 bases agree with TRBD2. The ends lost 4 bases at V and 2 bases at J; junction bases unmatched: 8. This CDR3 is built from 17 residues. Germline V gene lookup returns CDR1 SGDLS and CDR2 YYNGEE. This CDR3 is CASSSGLAGVSTYEQYF. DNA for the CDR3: TGTGCCAGCAGCTCGGGACTAGCGGGAGTTAGTACCTACGAGCAGTACTTC.

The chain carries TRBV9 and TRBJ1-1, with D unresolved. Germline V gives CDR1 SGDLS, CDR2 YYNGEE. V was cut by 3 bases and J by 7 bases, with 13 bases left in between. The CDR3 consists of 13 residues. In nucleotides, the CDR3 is TGTGCCAGCAGCGGAGGGTTGGGAATTGAAGCTTTCTTT. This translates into CASSGGLGIEAFF.

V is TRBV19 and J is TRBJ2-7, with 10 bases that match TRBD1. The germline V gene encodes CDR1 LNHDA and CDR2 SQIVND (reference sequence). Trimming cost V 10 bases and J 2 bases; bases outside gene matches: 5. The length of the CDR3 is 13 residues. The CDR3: CATQTGGTYEQYF. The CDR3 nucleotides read TGTGCCACTCAGACAGGGGGCACCTACGAGCAGTACTTC.

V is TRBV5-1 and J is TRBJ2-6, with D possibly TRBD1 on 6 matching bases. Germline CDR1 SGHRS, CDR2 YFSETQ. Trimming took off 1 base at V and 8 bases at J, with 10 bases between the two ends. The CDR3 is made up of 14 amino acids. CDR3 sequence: CASSLRGQPNVLTF. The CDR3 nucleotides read TGCGCCAGCAGCTTGAGAGGACAGCCCAACGTCCTGACTTTC.

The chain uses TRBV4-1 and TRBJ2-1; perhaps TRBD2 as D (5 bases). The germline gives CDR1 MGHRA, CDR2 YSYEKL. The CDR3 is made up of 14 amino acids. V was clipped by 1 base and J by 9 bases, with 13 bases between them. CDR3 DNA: TGCGCCAGCAGCCAAGTGGGAGTGGAGGCTGAGCAGTTCTTC. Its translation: CASSQVGVEAEQFF.

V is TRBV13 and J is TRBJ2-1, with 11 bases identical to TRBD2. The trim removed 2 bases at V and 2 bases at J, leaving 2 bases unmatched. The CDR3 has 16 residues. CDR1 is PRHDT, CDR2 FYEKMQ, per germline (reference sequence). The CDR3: CASSLTSGSAYNEQFF. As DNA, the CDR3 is TGTGCCAGCAGCTTAACTAGCGGGAGTGCCTACAATGAGCAGTTCTTC.

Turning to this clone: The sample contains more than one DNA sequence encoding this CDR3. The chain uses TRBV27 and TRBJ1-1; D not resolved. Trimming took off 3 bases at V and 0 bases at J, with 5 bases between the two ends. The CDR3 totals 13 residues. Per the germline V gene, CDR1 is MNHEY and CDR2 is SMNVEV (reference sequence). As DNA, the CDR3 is TGTGCCAGCAGTTTTCTGATGAACACTGAAGCTTTCTTT. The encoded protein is CASSFLMNTEAFF.

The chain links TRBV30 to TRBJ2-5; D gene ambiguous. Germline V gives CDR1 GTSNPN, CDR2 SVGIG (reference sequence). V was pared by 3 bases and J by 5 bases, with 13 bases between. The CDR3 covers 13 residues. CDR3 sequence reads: CAWRDGLRETQYF. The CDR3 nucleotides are TGTGCCTGGAGGGACGGTTTACGGGAGACCCAGTACTTC.

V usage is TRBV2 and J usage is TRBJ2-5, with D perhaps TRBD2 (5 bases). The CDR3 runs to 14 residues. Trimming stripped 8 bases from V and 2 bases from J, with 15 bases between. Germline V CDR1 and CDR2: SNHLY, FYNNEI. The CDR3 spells CASFWRSGQETQYF. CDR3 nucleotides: TGTGCCAGCTTCTGGCGGTCGGGACAAGAGACCCAGTACTTC.

CDR3 sequence: CASNSGPYNEQFF. The CDR3 coding sequence is TGTGCCAGCAATAGCGGGCCCTACAATGAGCAGTTCTTC. This chain connects TRBV27 to TRBJ2-1; 7 nucleotides line up with TRBD2. The junction had 2 bases not matched to a gene; V was cut back by 7 bases and J by 2 bases. The CDR3 runs 13 residues. The germline gives CDR1 MNHEY, CDR2 SMNVEV (reference sequence).

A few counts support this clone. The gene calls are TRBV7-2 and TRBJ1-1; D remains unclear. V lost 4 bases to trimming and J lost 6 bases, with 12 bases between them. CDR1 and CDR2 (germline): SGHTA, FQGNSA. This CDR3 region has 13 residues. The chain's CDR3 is CASSWKEVAEAFF. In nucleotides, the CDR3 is TGTGCCAGCAGCTGGAAGGAGGTGGCTGAAGCTTTCTTT. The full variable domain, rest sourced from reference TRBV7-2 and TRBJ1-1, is GAGVSQSPSNKVTEKGKDVELRCDPISGHTALYWYRQSLGQGLEFLIYFQGNSAPDKSGLPSDRFSAERTGGSVSTLTIQRTQQEDSAVYLCASSWKEVAEAFFGQGTRLTVV.

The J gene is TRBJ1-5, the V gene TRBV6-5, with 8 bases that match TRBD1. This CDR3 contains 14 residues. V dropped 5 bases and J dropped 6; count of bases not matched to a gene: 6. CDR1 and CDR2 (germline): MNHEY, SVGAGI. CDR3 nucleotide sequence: TGTGCCAGCAGTGAGGACAGGGCAGGTCAGCCCCAGCATTTT. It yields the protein CASSEDRAGQPQHF.

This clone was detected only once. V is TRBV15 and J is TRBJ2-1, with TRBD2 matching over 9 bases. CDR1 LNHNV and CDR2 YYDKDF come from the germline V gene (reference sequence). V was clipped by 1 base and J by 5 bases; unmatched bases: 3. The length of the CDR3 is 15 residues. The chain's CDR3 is CATSRGSGGDNEQFF. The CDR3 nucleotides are TGTGCCACCAGCAGAGGTAGCGGGGGAGACAATGAGCAGTTCTTC.

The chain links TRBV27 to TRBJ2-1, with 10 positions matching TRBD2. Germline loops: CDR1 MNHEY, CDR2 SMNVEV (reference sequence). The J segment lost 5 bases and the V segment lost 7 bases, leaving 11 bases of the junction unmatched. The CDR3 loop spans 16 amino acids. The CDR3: CASTPLGTSEDNEQFF. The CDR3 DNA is TGTGCCAGCACCCCCTTGGGGACTAGCGAGGACAATGAGCAGTTCTTC.

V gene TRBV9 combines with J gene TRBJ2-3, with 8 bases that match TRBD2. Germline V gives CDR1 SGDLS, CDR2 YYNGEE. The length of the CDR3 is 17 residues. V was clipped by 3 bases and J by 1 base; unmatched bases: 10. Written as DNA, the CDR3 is TGTGCCAGCAGCGCCCAGCGGGAGAAATCTCGCACAGATACGCAGTATTTT. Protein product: CASSAQREKSRTDTQYF.

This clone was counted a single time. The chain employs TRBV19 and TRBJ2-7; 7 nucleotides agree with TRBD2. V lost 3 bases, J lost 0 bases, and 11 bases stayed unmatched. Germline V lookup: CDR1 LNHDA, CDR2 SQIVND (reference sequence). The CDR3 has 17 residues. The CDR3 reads CASSISRGGGPSYEQYF. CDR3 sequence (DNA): TGTGCCAGTAGTATTTCCCGCGGCGGGGGTCCCTCCTACGAGCAGTACTTC.

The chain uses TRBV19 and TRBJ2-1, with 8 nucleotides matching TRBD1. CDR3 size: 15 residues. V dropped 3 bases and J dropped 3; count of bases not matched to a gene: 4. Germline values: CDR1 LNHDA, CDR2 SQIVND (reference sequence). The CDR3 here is CASSIVTGVYNEQFF. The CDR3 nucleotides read TGTGCCAGTAGTATCGTGACAGGGGTCTACAATGAGCAGTTCTTC.